These T cell receptor beta chains were read from a single sample in a study of blood T cell repertoires in COVID-19. TCRdb keeps only in-frame clones here, not all; method: immunoSEQ multiplex PCR. Here the sample spans some 250,000 clones, 80% to 90% being singletons. The sample comprised PBMCs or T cells enriched from blood (not recorded which). The receptors here all came from a woman between 50 and 59 years old who had recovered from COVID-19. CDR3s include the opening cysteine and the closing phenylalanine or tryptophan. Fields, in order: J gene, D gene, V gene, clone size, CDR3 DNA, CDR3 protein. The D gene is left open where the match is weak. Expanded clones get a size class; other rows say once, few or many, or leave the size out.

TRBJ1-5 | - | TRBV7-5 | - | TGTGCCAGAAGCTCGGAGGGGTATAGCAATCAGCCCCAGCATTTT | CARSSEGYSNQPQHF
TRBJ1-4 | - | TRBV7-9 | - | TGTGCCAGCAGCCGGCAGGTTGCAACTAATGAAAAACTGTTTTTT | CASSRQVATNEKLFF
TRBJ1-1 | TRBD1 | TRBV2 | - | TGTGCCAGCGTCGACAGGGGCAGCACTGAAGCTTTCTTT | CASVDRGSTEAFF
TRBJ2-3 | - | TRBV5-1 | once | TGCGCCAGCAGCTCAGGTAGCACAGATACGCAGTATTTT | CASSSGSTDTQYF
TRBJ2-2 | - | TRBV2 | - | TGTGCCAGCAGCCGAAACAGGGTCACCGGGGAGCTGTTTTTT | CASSRNRVTGELFF
TRBJ2-3 | TRBD1 | TRBV28 | few | TGTGCCAGCAGTCCGGGACAGGGCCACACAGATACGCAGTATTTT | CASSPGQGHTDTQYF
TRBJ2-7 | TRBD2 | TRBV29-1 | - | TGCAGCGTGACAAAAGCGGGAAGCTCCTACGAGCAGTACTTC | CSVTKAGSSYEQYF
TRBJ2-7 | TRBD2 | TRBV28 | - | TGTGCCAGCAGTTCCGACGTACTAGCGGAGAGCTCCTACGAGCAGTACTTC | CASSSDVLAESSYEQYF
TRBJ1-2 | TRBD1 | TRBV5-1 | - | TGCGCCAGCAGCTCCGGACAGGCCGACTATGGCTACACCTTC | CASSSGQADYGYTF
TRBJ2-7 | - | TRBV5-6 | - | TGTGCCAGCAGCTTGGATCCGGGTCTCTACGAGCAGTACTTC | CASSLDPGLYEQYF
TRBJ2-1 | TRBD2 | TRBV7-9 | - | TGTGCCAGCAGCTTAACTGCGGGAGAAGCGAATGAGCAGTTCTTC | CASSLTAGEANEQFF
TRBJ1-2 | - | TRBV5-4 | once | TGTGCCAGCAGCTTGGGGGGCAGCAGCAAAGCTAACTATGGCTACACCTTC | CASSLGGSSKANYGYTF
TRBJ1-5 | - | TRBV5-4 | - | TGTGCCAGCAGCTTGGACCAGGGTACCAATCAGCCCCAGCATTTT | CASSLDQGTNQPQHF
TRBJ1-5 | - | TRBV5-1 | - | TGCGCCAGCAGCTTGGAGGGGCAGCCCCAGCATTTT | CASSLEGQPQHF
TRBJ1-3 | - | TRBV28 | - | TGTGCCAGCAGTCCAAGGGGCAGAACAGGGGGAAACACCATATATTTT | CASSPRGRTGGNTIYF
TRBJ2-1 | TRBD2 | TRBV29-1 | - | TGCAGCACCTATAGTGGGAGGGCTTCGGGCAATGAGCAGTTCTTC | CSTYSGRASGNEQFF
TRBJ2-7 | TRBD2 | TRBV12-5 | once | TGTGCTAGTGGTTTGGTAACGGGTAGCGGGAAAAAGGGCGAGCAGTACTTC | CASGLVTGSGKKGEQYF
TRBJ2-5 | - | TRBV7-2 | - | TGTGCCAGCAGCCTCCCGTCCCGAGAGACCCAGTACTTC | CASSLPSRETQYF
TRBJ2-3 | TRBD2 | TRBV9 | once | TGTGCCAGCAGCCCGGCTTCGGGACTAGCGGGAGTAACGGATACGCAGTATTTT | CASSPASGLAGVTDTQYF
TRBJ1-2 | TRBD1 | TRBV5-4 | - | TGTGCCAGCAGCCCGTCCAACAGGGGGATCAGCTACACCTTC | CASSPSNRGISYTF
TRBJ1-2 | TRBD1 | TRBV10-3 | - | TGTGCCATCAGTGAGTCGGGACAGTCTCTCTATGGCTACACCTTC | CAISESGQSLYGYTF
TRBJ1-2 | - | TRBV18 | - | TGTGCCAGCTCACCAGAACCACACACCCCTGCTATGCGGTACACCTTC | CASSPEPHTPAMRYTF
TRBJ2-5 | - | TRBV12-3/TRBV12-4 | - | TGTGCCAGCAGTTTAGCGAGGTCAGAGACCCAGTACTTC | CASSLARSETQYF
TRBJ2-2 | TRBD1 | TRBV19 | - | TGTGCCAGTAGTCTTTTGGGGACAGCGAACACCGGGGAGCTGTTTTTT | CASSLLGTANTGELFF
TRBJ2-7 | TRBD2 | TRBV18 | - | TGTGCCAGCTCACCTAGCCTAGCGGGAGACGAGCAGTACTTC | CASSPSLAGDEQYF
TRBJ2-7 | - | TRBV27 | once | TGTGCCAGCAGTTTATCGGCCGGGACATTAACCTACGAGCAGTACTTC | CASSLSAGTLTYEQYF
TRBJ2-7 | TRBD2 | TRBV4-1 | - | TGCGCCAGCAGCCAAGGACTAGCGGCCACCTACGAGCAGTACTTC | CASSQGLAATYEQYF
TRBJ1-4 | - | TRBV7-8 | - | TGTGCCAGCAGCTTCGGGACTCGGGGGGAAAAACTGTTTTTT | CASSFGTRGEKLFF
TRBJ2-1 | TRBD1 | TRBV27 | - | TGTGCCAGCAGTACCCCGGACAGGGGCTCCTACAATGAGCAGTTCTTC | CASSTPDRGSYNEQFF
TRBJ2-7 | - | TRBV5-4 | - | TGTGCCAGCAGCTTGGGTCCACTCGAGCAGTACTTC | CASSLGPLEQYF
TRBJ2-2 | - | TRBV5-1 | - | TGCGCCAGCAGCTTGGAGGCAGACATTCTAACTCCAAAAACACCGAACACCGGGGAGCTGTTTTTT | CASSLEADILTPKTPNTGELFF
TRBJ2-1 | TRBD1 | TRBV5-1 | - | TGCGCCAGCAGCTCCGGGACAGGGGGATCCTACAATGAGCAGTTCTTC | CASSSGTGGSYNEQFF
TRBJ2-5 | - | TRBV4-1 | once | TGCGCCAGCAGCCCCCCCACGGGAGTAAAAGAGACCCAGTACTTC | CASSPPTGVKETQYF
TRBJ2-2 | - | TRBV7-2 | - | TGTGCCAGCAGCGCCCAAATGGGAGCCGGGGAGCTGTTTTTT | CASSAQMGAGELFF
TRBJ2-1 | - | TRBV19 | - | TGTGCCAGTAGTTTGAGCAGGGGTGTCTACAATGAGCAGTTCTTC | CASSLSRGVYNEQFF
TRBJ1-1 | - | TRBV12-3/TRBV12-4 | - | TGTGCCAGCAGTTTTGAGGGTGGGACTGAAGCTTTCTTT | CASSFEGGTEAFF
TRBJ2-7 | TRBD1 | TRBV27 | once | TGTGCCAGCAGTCTGACAGGGAACTCCTACGAGCAGTACTTC | CASSLTGNSYEQYF
TRBJ1-3 | TRBD1 | TRBV19 | - | TGTGCCAGTAGAAGGACAGGACCGTCCGGAAACACCATATATTTT | CASRRTGPSGNTIYF
TRBJ2-2 | - | TRBV19 | few | TGTGCCAGTAGCTTGTATAACACCGGGGAGCTGTTTTTT | CASSLYNTGELFF
TRBJ1-5 | - | TRBV7-2 | - | TGTGCCAGTTCCCAACAGGAAACTCTTCTGATACTCCAGCATTTT | CASSQQETLLILQHF
TRBJ2-5 | TRBD1 | TRBV29-1 | - | TGCAGCGTTTTTCTAGAGGGACAGGGGGAGACCCAGTACTTC | CSVFLEGQGETQYF
TRBJ2-6 | TRBD2 | TRBV5-1 | - | TGCGCCAGCAGCCCCCAGCTACGACTAGCGGGAGGAGGGGCCAACGTCCTGACTTTC | CASSPQLRLAGGGANVLTF
TRBJ1-1 | - | TRBV28 | - | TGTGCCAGCAGTTTAGAGGGAACGATGAACACTGAAGCTTTCTTT | CASSLEGTMNTEAFF
TRBJ2-7 | TRBD1 | TRBV5-1 | - | TGCGCCAGCAGCTTGGGGGACAGGGCCTCCTACGAGCAGTACTTC | CASSLGDRASYEQYF
TRBJ2-7 | - | TRBV3-1/TRBV3-2 | - | TGTGCCAGCAGCCAAGTCGGTAGCTACTCTTACGAGCAGTACTTC | CASSQVGSYSYEQYF
TRBJ2-2 | - | TRBV19 | - | TGTGCCAGTAGTATAAGTCAGGGTTACATGGAACCCGGGGAGCTGTTTTTT | CASSISQGYMEPGELFF
TRBJ1-4 | TRBD1 | TRBV19 | - | TGTGCCAGTAGGGACAGGGGTAATGAAAAACTGTTTTTT | CASRDRGNEKLFF
TRBJ2-4 | - | TRBV29-1 | - | TGCAGCGTTGAAGCCAAACTCGGGGACATTCAGTACTTC | CSVEAKLGDIQYF
TRBJ2-7 | - | TRBV18 | few | TGTGCCAGCTCACCAACTTGGGGGCTGGACGAGCAGTACTTC | CASSPTWGLDEQYF
TRBJ2-7 | TRBD2 | TRBV28 | - | TGTGCCAGCAGTTTATTGGCTAGCGGTAGAGGTGAGCAGTACTTC | CASSLLASGRGEQYF
TRBJ2-4 | - | TRBV7-2 | - | TGTGCCAGCAGCGCCGAGTACCTAGCCAAAAACATTCAGTACTTC | CASSAEYLAKNIQYF
TRBJ2-7 | - | TRBV14 | - | TGTGCCAGCAGCCAAGATCGGGGCGAGCAGTACTTC | CASSQDRGEQYF
TRBJ1-3 | - | TRBV23-1 | - | TGCGCCAGCAGTCCAGCAGGGGAGCAGTTTGAGGCTGGAAACACCATATATTTT | CASSPAGEQFEAGNTIYF
TRBJ2-5 | TRBD1 | TRBV7-9 | - | TGTGCCAGCAGCTTTTCCGGGGACAGGGGCGAGACCCAGTACTTC | CASSFSGDRGETQYF